The T cell receptor beta chain under discussion was sequenced for a study of regulatory T cells in long-lasting Graves disease. As for the study in general: Antithyroid drugs had been taken by newly diagnosed Graves' patients for under 3 months. Study-level findings and limits: Samples came from peripheral blood alone, without thyroid tissue. Fewer public clonotypes were shared by new patients (approximately 1,000) than by persistent patients (about 3,000).

Library construction for TCR beta used iRepertoire HTBI primers and Arm-PCR of CDR3 regions. TCRdb reanalysed the multiplex PCR reads using MiXCR and keeps one entry per CDR3 protein. In the table there are almost 450,000 distinct CDR3 sequences, around 15% of which are singletons. The table lists this clonotype with many counts. Its antigen is not identified. The time point denotes: newly diagnosed GD, antithyroid drugs for less than 3 months. Making the TCR library involved RNA that had been extracted from PBMCs. The source of the patients was an endocrinology department in Xi'an, China. CDR3 length: 15 residues. The germline gives CDR1 SNHLY, CDR2 FYNNEI. Trimming pared 7 bases from V and 0 bases from J, leaving 13 bases between. This sample was also put to use in a study of T cells in Graves' hyperthyroidism and ophthalmopathy.

V gene TRBV2 combines with J gene TRBJ1-3; D is possibly TRBD1 (5 bases). This specimen consisted of peripheral blood mononuclear cells (PBMCs), obtained at new diagnosis, from a patient treated with antithyroid drugs. This TCR was sampled from a woman in her twenties or thirties with Graves disease. In DNA, the CDR3 is TGTGCCAGCATCCTCGATGGGGCCTCTGGAAACACCATATATTTT. Translated, it gives CASILDGASGNTIYF.